These 26 T cell receptor beta chains came from one sample sequenced in a study of T-cell memory formation after mild COVID-19. TCRdb re-called the 5' RACE reads with MiXCR, one entry per CDR3 protein. The table has 290,000 or so distinct CDR3 sequences, 15% to 20% seen once; the top ten hold roughly 20%. The source material was PBMCs or a T cell subset sorted from them (not recorded which). The receptors derive from a man younger than 30 who had mild COVID-19 (a few samples of this study predate the infection). Cell type and time point are not known.

A few counts support this clonotype. The rearrangement joins TRBV5-4 to TRBJ2-7, with D perhaps TRBD1 (6 bases). V lost 2 bases and J lost 0, with 12 bases in between. Germline V CDR1 and CDR2: SGHNT, YYREEE (reference sequence). This CDR3 is built from 15 residues. CDR3: CASSFQTGSSYEQYF. In nucleotides, the CDR3 is TGTGCCAGCAGCTTCCAAACAGGGAGCTCCTACGAGCAGTACTTC. The full variable domain, its missing parts supplied by reference TRBV5-4 and TRBJ2-7, is ETGVTQSPTHLIKTRGQQVTLRCSSQSGHNTVSWYQQALGQGPQFIFQYYREEENGRGNFPPRFSGLQFPNYSSELNVNALELDDSALYLCASSFQTGSSYEQYFGPGTRLTVT.

The CDR3 DNA sequence: TGTGCCAGCAGAATAGGGGACAGGGGCCCTAGCTCCTACAATGAGCAGTTCTTC. Amino acid sequence: CASRIGDRGPSSYNEQFF. The chain joins TRBV6-5 to TRBJ2-1; the match to TRBD1 covers 10 bases. The trim removed 6 bases at V and 0 bases at J, leaving 11 bases unmatched. CDR1 and CDR2 (germline): MNHEY, SVGAGI. The CDR3 runs 18 residues.

This clonotype showed up just once. The rearrangement uses TRBV5-1 and TRBJ1-1, with 8 bases matching TRBD1. The length of the CDR3 is 16 residues. CDR1 SGHRS and CDR2 YFSETQ come from the germline V gene. After removal of 2 bases from V and 1 base from J, the junction contained 7 bases not matched to a gene. CDR3 sequence: CASSLGPTGANTEAFF. The CDR3, as DNA: TGCGCCAGCAGCTTAGGCCCGACAGGGGCGAACACTGAAGCTTTCTTT.

This clonotype was picked up a small number of times. The V and J genes are TRBV4-3 and TRBJ1-2; D unclear. V lost 3 bases and J lost 5, with 13 bases in between. Germline assignment: CDR1 LGHNA and CDR2 YSLEER. The length of the CDR3 is 14 residues. The CDR3 bases are TGCGCCAGCAGCCAGGATCGGGAGCCTTATGGCTACACCTTC. As protein: CASSQDREPYGYTF.

This clonotype was counted between two and nine times. The genes are TRBV12-3 or TRBV12-4 and TRBJ2-5; 8 bases are shared with TRBD2. Trimming removed 4 bases from V and 5 bases from J; junction bases left unmatched: 12. CDR3 size: 16 residues. In nucleotides, the CDR3 is TGTGCCAGCAGTTCGCCGAGAGGAGGCGGGAGGGAGACCCAGTACTTC. Encoded protein: CASSSPRGGGRETQYF.

The chain joins TRBV7-2 to TRBJ1-2, with a tentative D call TRBD1 (6 bases). The V gene's germline CDR1 is SGHTA and CDR2 FQGNSA. CDR3 length equals 15 residues. Trimming took off 5 bases at V and 0 bases at J, with 13 bases between the two ends. The DNA of the CDR3 is TGTGCCAGCAGCACCAACAGGGTATCTAACTATGGCTACACCTTC. It codes for CASSTNRVSNYGYTF.

The chain links TRBV3-1 to TRBJ2-3; D gene unclear. V gave up 1 base and J gave up 8 bases, with 10 bases separating them. This CDR3 region has 13 residues. Looked up from germline, CDR1 is LGHDT and CDR2 is YNNKEL (reference sequence). The CDR3 sequence: CASSQGETRTQYF. The DNA for the CDR3 is TGTGCCAGCAGCCAAGGAGAGACTCGTACGCAGTATTTT.

This clonotype has ten or more counts. The chain carries TRBV10-3 and TRBJ2-2, with unresolved D. V lost 6 bases and J 6 bases, leaving 11 bases between the germline ends. The CDR3 length is 13 residues. Germline V lookup: CDR1 ENHRY, CDR2 SYGVKD. The CDR3 sequence is CAISPRLSGELFF. In nucleotides, the CDR3 is TGTGCCATCAGCCCCCGACTCTCCGGGGAGCTGTTTTTT.

The rearrangement uses TRBV27 and TRBJ2-7; D might be TRBD1 (6 bases). Per germline, CDR1 MNHEY and CDR2 SMNVEV (reference sequence). V lost 8 bases and J 2 bases, leaving 16 bases between the germline ends. CDR3 length: 14 amino acids. CDR3 in amino acids: CASRAQGLPYEQYF. The CDR3 nucleotides read TGTGCCAGCCGCGCACAGGGCTTACCCTACGAGCAGTACTTC.

This clonotype was seen only a few times. The chain carries TRBV2 and TRBJ2-3; no clear D. The ends were cut back, 3 bases at V and 4 bases at J, with 5 bases in the middle. Germline loops: CDR1 SNHLY, CDR2 FYNNEI. The CDR3 sequence is 12 residues long. The CDR3 here is CASSDDADTQYF. The CDR3 DNA reads TGTGCCAGCAGTGATGACGCAGATACGCAGTATTTT.

As DNA, the CDR3 is TGTGCCAGCAGTTTAACGCTAGCGGGGGGGCGCACAGATACGCAGTATTTT. This codes for CASSLTLAGGRTDTQYF. This chain joins TRBV27 and TRBJ2-3; 12 positions match TRBD2. The CDR3 sequence is 17 residues long. The V segment lost 2 bases and the J segment 1 base; nucleotides outside the gene matches: 4. Germline lookup yields CDR1 MNHEY and CDR2 SMNVEV (reference sequence).

The chain links TRBV6-2 or TRBV6-3 to TRBJ2-1, with 13 bases lining up with TRBD2. Germline CDR1 MNHEY, CDR2 SVGEGT. With 6 bases clipped from V and 4 bases from J, the junction kept 6 bases outside the gene matches. The CDR3 is made up of 16 amino acids. CDR3 DNA: TGTGCCAGCAGAGCACTAGCGGGGGGGAAATACAATGAGCAGTTCTTC. Translated, it gives CASRALAGGKYNEQFF.

This clonotype turned up a few times. The chain carries TRBV5-1 and TRBJ2-2; TRBD1 matches 7 bases. Trimming removed 6 bases from V and 2 bases from J; junction bases left unmatched: 7. The CDR3 has 15 amino acids. Germline CDR1 SGHRS, CDR2 YFSETQ. CDR3 bases: TGCGCCAGCACCCAACAGGGGACAAACACCGGGGAGCTGTTTTTT. Its translation: CASTQQGTNTGELFF.

In its sample, this clonotype was seen many times. The V and J genes are TRBV7-3 and TRBJ2-5; possible D gene TRBD2, 6 bases. V lost 2 bases to trimming and J lost 2 bases, with 9 bases between them. The CDR3 loop spans 14 amino acids. The germline V gene encodes CDR1 SGHTA and CDR2 FQGTGA. CDR3 amino acids: CASSLGTFQETQYF. The CDR3 DNA is TGTGCCAGCAGCTTAGGGACTTTTCAAGAGACCCAGTACTTC.

This clonotype appeared a few times. The V call is TRBV29-1, the J call TRBJ1-5, with D hard to call. Looked up from germline, CDR1 is SQVTM and CDR2 is ANQGSEA. V lost 4 bases and J lost 7, with 5 bases in between. This CDR3 is 10 amino acids long. The CDR3 region has the DNA TGCAGCGTTGGAAGCCAGCCCCAGCATTTT. It codes for CSVGSQPQHF. Full variable domain (remainder filled in from reference TRBV29-1 and TRBJ1-5): SAVISQKPSRDICQRGTSLTIQCQVDSQVTMMFWYRQQPGQSLTLIATANQGSEATYESGFVIDKFPISRPNLTFSTLTVSNMSPEDSSIYLCSVGSQPQHFGDGTRLSIL.

In its sample, this clonotype was seen a few times. The J gene is TRBJ1-2, the V gene TRBV3-1, with 8 bases matching TRBD1. V was pared by 0 bases and J by 8 bases, with 14 bases of the junction left unmatched. The CDR3 is made up of 17 amino acids. Looked up from germline, CDR1 is LGHDT and CDR2 is YNNKEL (reference sequence). The CDR3 nucleotides read TGTGCCAGCAGCCAAGATGGACGGACAGGGATACTATGGGGCTACACCTTC. It encodes CASSQDGRTGILWGYTF.

This chain connects TRBV4-2 to TRBJ2-3, with D unclear. The germline CDR1 and CDR2 sequences are LGHNA and YNFKEQ. V lost 1 base to trimming and J lost 3 bases, with 8 bases between them. The length of the CDR3 is 14 residues. The CDR3, as DNA: TGTGCCAGCAGCCAAGGGTCATGGACAGATACGCAGTATTTT. This sequence encodes CASSQGSWTDTQYF.

The chain carries TRBV7-2 and TRBJ2-3, with D unclear. Trimming removed 2 bases from V and 4 bases from J, with 10 bases in between. The CDR3 is made up of 14 amino acids. Germline V gene data show CDR1 as SGHTA and CDR2 as FQGNSA. Here the CDR3 reads CASSLWAGSDTQYF. In DNA form, the CDR3 reads TGTGCCAGCAGCTTATGGGCAGGATCAGATACGCAGTATTTT.

This clonotype was detected a few times. The rearrangement uses TRBV7-6 and TRBJ1-1; D may be TRBD1 (5 bases). The length of the CDR3 is 18 residues. From germline, CDR1 is SGHVS and CDR2 FNYEAQ. Trimming took 4 bases from V and 1 from J, leaving 22 bases between them. The CDR3 region is CASSSTLQWPTGNTEAFF. The DNA for the CDR3 is TGTGCCAGCAGCTCAACACTGCAGTGGCCCACAGGGAACACTGAAGCTTTCTTT.

This chain joins TRBV4-3 and TRBJ2-3, with 7 nucleotides matching TRBD1. The junction had 0 bases not matched to a gene; V was cut back by 0 bases and J by 0 bases. Germline loops: CDR1 LGHNA, CDR2 YSLEER. The CDR3 length is 15 residues. The CDR3 sequence is CASSQEGQSTDTQYF. The DNA of the CDR3 is TGCGCCAGCAGCCAAGAGGGACAGAGCACAGATACGCAGTATTTT.

This clonotype showed up just a few times. V usage is TRBV4-2 and J usage is TRBJ2-3; 10 bases map to TRBD2. CDR1 is LGHNA, CDR2 YNFKEQ, per germline. V dropped 2 bases and J dropped 0; count of bases not matched to a gene: 11. There are 19 residues in the CDR3. CDR3 DNA sequence: TGTGCCAGCAGCCAAACCGGGACTAGCGTAGCCTCTAGCACAGATACGCAGTATTTT. It codes for CASSQTGTSVASSTDTQYF.

This clonotype was observed a handful of times. The chain has TRBV4-3 and TRBJ2-3, with 9 bases lining up with TRBD1. Germline V gives CDR1 LGHNA, CDR2 YSLEER. The CDR3 runs to 20 residues. After removal of 3 bases from V and 3 bases from J, the junction contained 19 bases not matched to a gene. CDR3 nucleotide sequence: TGCGCCAGCAGCCAGCTCGACCGTTATGGTGGACAGGGGCAAACAGATACGCAGTATTTT. This codes for CASSQLDRYGGQGQTDTQYF.

This clonotype was seen a few times. V usage is TRBV14 and J usage is TRBJ1-1; 8 bases line up with TRBD1. The CDR3 spans 15 residues. CDR1 and CDR2 from the germline V gene are SGHDN and FVKESK. The J segment lost 5 bases and the V segment lost 2 bases, leaving 7 bases of the junction unmatched. The CDR3, as DNA: TGTGCCAGCAGCCAACAGGGGGCATTGGGAACTGAAGCTTTCTTT. Translation: CASSQQGALGTEAFF. Full variable domain (missing parts from reference TRBV14 and TRBJ1-1): EAGVTQFPSHSVIEKGQTVTLRCDPISGHDNLYWYRRVMGKEIKFLLHFVKESKQDESGMPNNRFLAERTGGTYSTLKVQPAELEDSGVYFCASSQQGALGTEAFFGQGTRLTVV.

This clonotype occurred a few times. The chain combines TRBV6-2 or TRBV6-3 with TRBJ2-7, with a possible D match to TRBD2 (5 bases). CDR3 length: 8 amino acids. Germline V CDR1 and CDR2: MNHEY, SVGEGT. CDR3 coding DNA: TGTGTACGGGGCGAGCAGTACGTC. Protein sequence: CVRGEQYV.

J is TRBJ2-4 and V is TRBV18; D assignment may be TRBD1 or TRBD2 (5 bases each). The CDR3 runs to 15 residues. The germline V gene has CDR1 KGHSH and CDR2 LQKENI. V lost 6 bases to trimming and J lost 0 bases, with 12 bases between them. The CDR3 loop is CASSRDGLAKNIQYF. For the CDR3, the DNA is TGTGCCAGCTCCCGGGACGGACTAGCCAAAAACATTCAGTACTTC.

This rearrangement joins TRBV5-4 to TRBJ2-3; 10 positions match TRBD2. The CDR3 extends over 14 amino acids. Germline V gene data show CDR1 as SGHNT and CDR2 as YYREEE (reference sequence). The trim removed 0 bases at V and 7 bases at J, leaving 2 bases unmatched. The CDR3 bases are TGTGCCAGCAGCTTGGAGCGGGGGGGGAATACGCAGTATTTT. Translation: CASSLERGGNTQYF.